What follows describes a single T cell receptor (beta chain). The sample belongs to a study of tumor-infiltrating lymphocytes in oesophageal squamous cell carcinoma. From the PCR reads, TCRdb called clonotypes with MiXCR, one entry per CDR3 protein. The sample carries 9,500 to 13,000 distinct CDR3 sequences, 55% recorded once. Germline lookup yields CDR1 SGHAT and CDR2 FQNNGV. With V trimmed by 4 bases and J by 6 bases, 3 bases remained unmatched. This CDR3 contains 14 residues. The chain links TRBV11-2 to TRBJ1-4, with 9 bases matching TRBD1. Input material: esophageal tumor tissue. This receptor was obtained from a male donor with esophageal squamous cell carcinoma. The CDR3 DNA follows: TGTGCCAGCAGCTCCCGGACAGGGGATGAAAAACTGTTTTTT. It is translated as CASSSRTGDEKLFF.